Listed here are 9 T cell receptor beta chains from one sample, sequenced in a study of blood T cell repertoires in COVID-19. Clones were sequenced by immunoSEQ multiplex PCR, and TCRdb holds only the in-frame ones, with some missing. The repertoire holds around 300,000 clones, with more than 80% as singletons. The sequencing input was peripheral blood. The receptors come from a woman between 45 and 60 years old with COVID-19, enrolled during active disease.

The gene calls are TRBV7-9 and TRBJ2-5, with unresolved D. The CDR3 is made up of 13 amino acids. V was shortened by 5 bases and J by 0 bases, with 7 bases between the two germline ends. In germline, CDR1 is SEHNR, CDR2 FQNEAQ (reference sequence). CDR3 loop: CASSPPYQETQYF. CDR3 in DNA: TGTGCCAGCAGCCCTCCGTACCAAGAGACCCAGTACTTC.

The J gene is TRBJ2-3, the V gene TRBV11-3, with 8 bases aligning to TRBD2. With V trimmed by 5 bases and J by 14 bases, 9 bases remained unmatched. This CDR3 has 12 residues. The germline V gene encodes CDR1 SGHNT and CDR2 YENEEA. CDR3 amino acids: CASSGIGRASYF. CDR3 sequence (DNA): TGTGCCAGCAGCGGGATCGGGAGGGCCTCGTATTTT.

In its sample, this clone was seen a few times. Germline is not matched at one junction end, which may reflect a read error. The chain couples TRBV3-1 (or the pseudogene TRBV3-2) to TRBJ1-6; 8 bases align to TRBD1. The germline V gene encodes CDR1 LGHDT and CDR2 YNNKEL (reference sequence). CDR3 length: 16 amino acids. CDR3 region: CQGASSLARHNSPLHF. CDR3 DNA: TGCCAGGGGGCTTCATCTTTAGCCCGACATAATTCACCCCTCCACTTT.

The chain couples TRBV2 to TRBJ1-6, with TRBD1 matching 7 bases. The CDR3 consists of 16 residues. Per the germline V gene, CDR1 is SNHLY and CDR2 is FYNNEI. The trim removed 6 bases at V and 11 bases at J, leaving 16 bases unmatched. The CDR3 sequence: CASSPEEGQWGPPLHF. CDR3 DNA: TGTGCCAGCAGCCCCGAGGAGGGACAGTGGGGACCACCCCTCCACTTT.

This clone came up a few times. Within the sample, other DNA sequences also encode this same CDR3. The gene calls are TRBV27 and TRBJ2-2; tentative D call: TRBD2 (6 bases). Trimming pared 0 bases from V and 4 bases from J, leaving 6 bases between. Germline V CDR1 and CDR2: MNHEY, SMNVEV (reference sequence). This CDR3 spans 14 amino acids. The CDR3, as DNA: TGTGCCAGCAGTTTATCGGAGGGCACCGGGGAGCTGTTTTTT. Residues: CASSLSEGTGELFF.

The chain employs TRBV19 and TRBJ2-1; 11 bases line up with TRBD2. Trimming at V came to 6 bases and at J to 10 bases, leaving 11 bases not matched to a gene. The CDR3 contains 15 residues. Germline CDR1 reads LNHDA; CDR2 reads SQIVND (reference sequence). The CDR3 region has the DNA TGTGCCAGTAGGACCGGGACTAGCGGTTCCTGGGAGCAGTTCTTC. It is translated as CASRTGTSGSWEQFF.

This chain uses TRBV18 with TRBJ2-3, with D perhaps TRBD1 (6 bases). With 4 bases removed from V and 2 bases from J, the gap between germline ends came to 13 bases. The CDR3 has 15 residues. CDR1 is KGHSH, CDR2 LQKENI, per germline. The CDR3 region is CASSRGQSYTDTQYF. The DNA for the CDR3 is TGTGCCAGCTCACGAGGACAGTCGTACACAGATACGCAGTATTTT.

For this clone: Other DNA sequences within the sample encode an identical CDR3. The chain uses TRBV18 and TRBJ2-5; D ambiguous. The CDR3 runs 15 residues. Germline assignment: CDR1 KGHSH and CDR2 LQKENI. V was clipped by 3 bases and J by 2 bases, with 13 bases between them. The CDR3 reads CASSPRSRGQETQYF. DNA of the CDR3: TGTGCCAGCTCACCCCGCTCCCGCGGTCAAGAGACCCAGTACTTC. Full variable domain (missing parts from reference TRBV18 and TRBJ2-5): NAGVMQNPRHLVRRRGQEARLRCSPMKGHSHVYWYRQLPEEGLKFMVYLQKENIIDESGMPKERFSAEFPKEGPSILRIQQVVRGDSAAYFCASSPRSRGQETQYFGPGTRLLVL.

The chain is built from TRBV2 and TRBJ1-6; D unresolved. The CDR3 runs to 15 residues. Germline V gene sequence: CDR1 SNHLY, CDR2 FYNNEI. The V and J ends lost 6 bases and 1 base respectively, with 10 bases between them. The CDR3 DNA reads TGTGCCAGCAGCCCAATGAGGTCCTATAATTCACCCCTCCACTTT. Its translation: CASSPMRSYNSPLHF.